This TCR beta chain was recovered during a study of regulatory T cells in long-lasting Graves disease. Study context: In persistent Graves' disease, antithyroid drugs had been taken for over 5 years and TSH receptor antibodies stayed positive. Notes on the study in general: Persistent Graves' disease cases displayed lower TCR diversity than newly diagnosed ones. Study was limited to peripheral blood, excluding thyroid tissue.

Described time point: persistent/refractory GD, antithyroid drugs over 5 years with positive TRAb. PBMCs provided the RNA from which the TCR library was made. The CDR3 consists of 14 residues. Germline V gene sequence: CDR1 SGHNT, CDR2 YYREEE (reference sequence). V lost 0 bases and J lost 5, with 11 bases in between. The sample holds a few counts of this clonotype. Its target is not known. Arm-PCR of CDR3 regions and iRepertoire HTBI primers were used to build TCR beta libraries. TCRdb fed the multiplex PCR reads into MiXCR, producing one record per CDR3 protein. The sample records roughly 360,000 distinct CDR3 sequences, 23% being singletons.

This receptor was identified in a woman aged 40 to 55 with Graves disease. Sequenced material: peripheral blood mononuclear cells (PBMCs), taken when the disease was refractory, from a patient treated with antithyroid drugs. This chain uses TRBV5-4 with TRBJ2-5; the D is unclear. CDR3 protein: CASSLVFSRETQYF. The CDR3 nucleotides are TGTGCCAGCAGCTTGGTATTTTCCCGTGAGACCCAGTACTTC.